This entry is about one T cell receptor beta chain. What it recognizes is unknown. This record belongs to a study of CD8+ T cells in alopecia areata. For the study at large: Treated patients received oral tofacitinib, 5 to 10 mg twice daily. Whole-study findings and limits: When scalp samples are sequenced, resident alphabeta T cells of normal skin are also captured. Greater clonality was observed in lesional scalp samples, especially alopecia totalis/universalis, versus normal scalp.

Following RNA extraction, reverse transcription yielded cDNA that acted as the sequencing template. Libraries were prepared by immunoSEQ multiplex PCR; TCRdb keeps only in-frame clonotypes and omits some of them. The sample holds a few hundred thousand clones, roughly two thirds seen once. Peripheral blood samples and lesional scalp punch biopsies were obtained from alopecia areata patients. The input for sequencing was CD4+ T cells sorted from blood, taken at week 0. This sequence was found in a human donor with alopecia areata.

The CDR3 here is CASSLDIFDRRRNEKLFF. The DNA for the CDR3 is TGCGCCAGCAGCTTGGATATTTTTGACCGCCGCCGTAATGAAAAACTGTTTTTT. The chain combines TRBV5-1 with TRBJ1-4; unclear D gene. CDR3 size: 18 residues. The germline V and J ends were trimmed by 0 bases and 4 bases, with 19 bases remaining between them. CDR1 is SGHRS and CDR2 is YFSETQ in the germline V gene.